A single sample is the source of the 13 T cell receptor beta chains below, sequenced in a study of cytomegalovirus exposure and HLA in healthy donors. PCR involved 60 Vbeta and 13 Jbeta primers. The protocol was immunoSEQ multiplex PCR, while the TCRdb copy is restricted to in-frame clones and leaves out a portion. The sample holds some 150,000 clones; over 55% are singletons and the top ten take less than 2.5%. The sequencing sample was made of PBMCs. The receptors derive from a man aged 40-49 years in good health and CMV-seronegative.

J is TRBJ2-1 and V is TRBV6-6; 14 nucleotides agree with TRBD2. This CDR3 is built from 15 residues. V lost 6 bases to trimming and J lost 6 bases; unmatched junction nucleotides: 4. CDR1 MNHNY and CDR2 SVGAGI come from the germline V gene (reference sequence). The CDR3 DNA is TGTGCCAGCAGCAGACTAGCGGGAGGGCCCAATGAGCAGTTCTTC. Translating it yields CASSRLAGGPNEQFF.

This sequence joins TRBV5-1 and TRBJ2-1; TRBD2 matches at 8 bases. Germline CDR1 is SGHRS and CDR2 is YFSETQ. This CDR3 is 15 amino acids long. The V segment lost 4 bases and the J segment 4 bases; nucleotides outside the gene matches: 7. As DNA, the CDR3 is TGCGCCAGCAGCCCTAGAGCGGGGGATTACAATGAGCAGTTCTTC. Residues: CASSPRAGDYNEQFF.

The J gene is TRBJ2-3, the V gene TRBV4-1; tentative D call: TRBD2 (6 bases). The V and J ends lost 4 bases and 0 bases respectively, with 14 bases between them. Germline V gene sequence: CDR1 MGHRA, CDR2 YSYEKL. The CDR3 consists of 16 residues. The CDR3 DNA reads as TGCGCCAGCAGCCGGGGAGCGGGCCTGAGCACAGATACGCAGTATTTT. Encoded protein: CASSRGAGLSTDTQYF.

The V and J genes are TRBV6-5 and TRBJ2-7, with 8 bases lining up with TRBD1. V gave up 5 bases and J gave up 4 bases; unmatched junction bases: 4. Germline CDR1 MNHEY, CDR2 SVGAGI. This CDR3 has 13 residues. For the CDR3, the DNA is TGTGCCAGCAGTAGGACAGGGTTGTACGAGCAGTACTTC. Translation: CASSRTGLYEQYF.

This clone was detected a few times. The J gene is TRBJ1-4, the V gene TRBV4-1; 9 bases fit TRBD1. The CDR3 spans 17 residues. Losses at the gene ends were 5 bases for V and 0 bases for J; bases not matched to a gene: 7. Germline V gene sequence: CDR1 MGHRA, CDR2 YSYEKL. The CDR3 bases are TGCGCCAGCAGCTGGGGACAGGGTGTCTCAACTAATGAAAAACTGTTTTTT. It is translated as CASSWGQGVSTNEKLFF.

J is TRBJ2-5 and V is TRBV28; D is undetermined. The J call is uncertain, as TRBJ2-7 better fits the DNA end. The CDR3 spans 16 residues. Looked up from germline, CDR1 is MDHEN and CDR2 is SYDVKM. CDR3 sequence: CASSFTRRRYSYEQYF. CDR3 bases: TGTGCCAGCAGTTTCACGCGGCGGCGTTACTCCTACGAGCAGTACTTC.

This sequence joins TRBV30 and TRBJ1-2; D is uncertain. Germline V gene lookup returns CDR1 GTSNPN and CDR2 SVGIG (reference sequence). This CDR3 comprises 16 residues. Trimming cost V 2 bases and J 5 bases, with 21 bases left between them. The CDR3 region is CAWSKTPLRAWYGYTF. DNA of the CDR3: TGTGCCTGGAGTAAAACTCCTTTGAGGGCATGGTATGGCTACACCTTC.

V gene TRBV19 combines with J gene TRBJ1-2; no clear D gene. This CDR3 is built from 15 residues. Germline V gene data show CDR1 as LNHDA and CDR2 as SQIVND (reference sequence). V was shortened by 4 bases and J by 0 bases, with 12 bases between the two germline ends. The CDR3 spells CASSRDRRANYGYTF. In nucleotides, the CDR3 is TGTGCCAGTAGTAGAGACCGACGGGCTAACTATGGCTACACCTTC.

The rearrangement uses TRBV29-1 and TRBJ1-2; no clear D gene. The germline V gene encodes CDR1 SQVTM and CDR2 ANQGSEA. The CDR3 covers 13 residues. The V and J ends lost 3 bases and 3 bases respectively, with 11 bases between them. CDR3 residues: CSVDMGRDYGYTF. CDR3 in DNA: TGCAGCGTTGATATGGGGAGGGACTATGGCTACACCTTC.

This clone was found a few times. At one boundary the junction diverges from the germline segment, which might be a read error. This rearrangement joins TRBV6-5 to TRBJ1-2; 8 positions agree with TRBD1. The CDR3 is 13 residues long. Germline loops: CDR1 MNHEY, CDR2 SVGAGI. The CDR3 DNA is TGTGCCAGCAGTTGGACAGGGAACTATGGCTACCCCTTC. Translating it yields CASSWTGNYGYPF.

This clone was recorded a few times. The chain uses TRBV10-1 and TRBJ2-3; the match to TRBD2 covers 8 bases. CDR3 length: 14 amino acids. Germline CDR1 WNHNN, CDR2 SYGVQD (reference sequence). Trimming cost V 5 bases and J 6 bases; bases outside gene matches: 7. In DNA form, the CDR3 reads TGCGCCAGCAGTCTTTCCGGGACTAGGGATACGCAGTATTTT. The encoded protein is CASSLSGTRDTQYF.

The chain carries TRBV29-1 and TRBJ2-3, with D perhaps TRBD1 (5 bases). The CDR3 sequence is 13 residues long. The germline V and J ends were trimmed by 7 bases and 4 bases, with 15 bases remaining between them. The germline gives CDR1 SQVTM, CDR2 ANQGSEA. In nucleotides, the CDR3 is TGCAGCGCGGGTCGCCAAGGGGCAGATACGCAGTATTTT. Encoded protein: CSAGRQGADTQYF.

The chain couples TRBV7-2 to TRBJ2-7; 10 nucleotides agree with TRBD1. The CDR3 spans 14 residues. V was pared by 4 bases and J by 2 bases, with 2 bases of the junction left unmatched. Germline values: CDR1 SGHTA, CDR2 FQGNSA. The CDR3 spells CASSWGQGTYEQYF. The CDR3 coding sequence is TGTGCCAGCAGCTGGGGACAGGGGACCTACGAGCAGTACTTC.